Each of the 28 T cell receptor beta chains below was sequenced from the same sample in a study of identifying expanded T cells in peripheral blood. Sequencing was performed with immunoSEQ multiplex PCR; in TCRdb, only in-frame clones are kept and a portion is missing. The table includes more than 85,000 clones, around 88% detected once. The sequenced sample consisted of blood. The receptor source for this set is a person aged 18-69 years in good health.

The genes are TRBV30 and TRBJ1-4, with 8 nucleotides matching TRBD1. The CDR3 contains 13 residues. Germline trimming cut 4 bases from V and 7 bases from J; bases unmatched to any gene: 5. Germline loops: CDR1 GTSNPN, CDR2 SVGIG (reference sequence). CDR3 coding DNA: TGTGCCTGGAAACCAGGGGGCGGTGAAAAACTGTTTTTT. This sequence encodes CAWKPGGGEKLFF.

This clone was detected many times. The chain couples TRBV6-1 to TRBJ1-4, with 7 nucleotides matching TRBD1. CDR3 size: 13 residues. V trimming: 8 bases; J trimming: 7 bases; junction bases outside the gene matches: 7. The germline gives CDR1 MNHNS, CDR2 SASEGT. The CDR3 protein is CASGRQGREKLFF. The CDR3 coding sequence is TGTGCCAGCGGTAGACAGGGTCGTGAAAAACTGTTTTTT.

This chain links TRBV7-3 with TRBJ1-1, with 7 bases fitting TRBD1. This CDR3 region has 14 residues. Germline loops: CDR1 SGHTA, CDR2 FQGTGA. After removal of 4 bases from V and 0 bases from J, the junction contained 2 bases not matched to a gene. The CDR3 region is CASSSGQMNTEAFF. The CDR3 nucleotides read TGTGCCAGCAGCTCGGGACAGATGAACACTGAAGCTTTCTTT.

The chain is built from TRBV19 and TRBJ1-5, with D uncertain. Per germline, CDR1 LNHDA and CDR2 SQIVND (reference sequence). V was cut by 3 bases and J by 5 bases, with 5 bases left in between. The CDR3 length is 12 residues. CDR3 residues: CASSIQDQPQHF. The CDR3 region has the DNA TGTGCCAGTAGTATTCAAGATCAGCCCCAGCATTTT. The whole variable domain, filled in from reference TRBV19 and TRBJ1-5, reads DGGITQSPKYLFRKEGQNVTLSCEQNLNHDAMYWYRQDPGQGLRLIYYSQIVNDFQKGDIAEGYSVSREKKESFPLTVTSAQKNPTAFYLCASSIQDQPQHFGDGTRLSIL.

This rearrangement joins TRBV5-6 to TRBJ2-1, with D unclear. Trimming shortened V by 4 bases and J by 9 bases, and 11 bases separated the two germline ends. Germline CDR1 and CDR2: SGHDT and YYEEEE. This CDR3 is built from 12 residues. CDR3 nucleotides: TGTGCCAGCAGCCATTCTATGACTGAGCAGTTCTTC. Residues: CASSHSMTEQFF.

The V call is TRBV28, the J call TRBJ1-1; D is unresolved. The CDR3 is 16 amino acids. The germline V gene encodes CDR1 MDHEN and CDR2 SYDVKM. With 4 bases removed from V and 4 bases from J, the gap between germline ends came to 19 bases. CDR3 nucleotides: TGTGCCAGCAGTTCCAAGGCAGGCCCTGGGAGCACTGAAGCTTTCTTT. Protein sequence: CASSSKAGPGSTEAFF.

This sequence joins TRBV19 and TRBJ1-4; D uncertain. Germline CDR1 is LNHDA and CDR2 is SQIVND (reference sequence). Trimming shortened V by 3 bases and J by 7 bases, and 9 bases separated the two germline ends. The CDR3 has 13 residues. The CDR3 bases are TGTGCCAGTAGTATTCGTTGGGGTGAAAAACTGTTTTTT. Translation: CASSIRWGEKLFF. Drawing the rest from reference TRBV19 and TRBJ1-4, the complete variable domain is DGGITQSPKYLFRKEGQNVTLSCEQNLNHDAMYWYRQDPGQGLRLIYYSQIVNDFQKGDIAEGYSVSREKKESFPLTVTSAQKNPTAFYLCASSIRWGEKLFFGSGTQLSVL.

The rearrangement joins TRBV18 to TRBJ2-2; no clear D. V lost 2 bases and J lost 0, with 1 base in between. The CDR3 totals 13 residues. Germline CDR1 reads KGHSH; CDR2 reads LQKENI. For the CDR3, the DNA is TGTGCCAGCTCACCATCGAACACCGGGGAGCTGTTTTTT. This encodes CASSPSNTGELFF.

The chain couples TRBV6-1 to TRBJ1-5; maybe TRBD1 (5 bases). Germline CDR1 reads MNHNS; CDR2 reads SASEGT. V dropped 6 bases and J dropped 2 bases, with 8 bases sitting between them. The CDR3 length is 13 residues. CDR3 in DNA: TGTGCCAGCAGAACAGGTGGCAATCAGCCCCAGCATTTT. Protein: CASRTGGNQPQHF.

This clone has just one count. CDR3 sequence: CASSMNRGGFGNTIYF. Here the CDR3 DNA reads TGTGCCAGCAGCATGAACAGGGGAGGATTTGGAAACACCATATATTTT. The rearrangement links TRBV11-2 to TRBJ1-3; 7 bases map to TRBD1. CDR1 and CDR2 from the germline V gene are SGHAT and FQNNGV. CDR3 length: 16 residues. V shed 5 bases and J 3 bases; nucleotides not matched to a gene: 10.

This clone was detected a few times. The gene calls are TRBV28 and TRBJ1-1; TRBD1 might be the D (6 bases). This CDR3 is 12 amino acids long. With 9 bases removed from V and 3 bases from J, the gap between germline ends came to 11 bases. In germline, CDR1 is MDHEN, CDR2 SYDVKM. CDR3 nucleotides: TGTGCCAGTGGGGGGCTTCACACTGAAGCTTTCTTT. Amino acids: CASGGLHTEAFF.

The gene calls are TRBV6-6 and TRBJ2-7, with D possibly TRBD1 on 6 matching bases. The CDR3 extends over 16 amino acids. The germline V gene has CDR1 MNHNY and CDR2 SVGAGI (reference sequence). Trimming took off 2 bases at V and 0 bases at J, with 14 bases between the two ends. CDR3: CASSYTTGVGSYEQYF. Written as DNA, the CDR3 is TGTGCCAGCAGTTACACGACAGGCGTCGGCTCCTACGAGCAGTACTTC.

Turning to this clone: The sample carries other DNA sequences with the same CDR3. The J gene is TRBJ2-3, the V gene TRBV18; D may be TRBD1 (7 bases). CDR3 length: 14 amino acids. Trimming shortened V by 6 bases and J by 0 bases, and 10 bases separated the two germline ends. Looked up from germline, CDR1 is KGHSH and CDR2 is LQKENI. Written as DNA, the CDR3 is TGTGCCAGCTCGCGGGACAGAAGCACAGATACGCAGTATTTT. Translating gives CASSRDRSTDTQYF.

The chain recombines TRBV6-4 with TRBJ2-5; 11 nucleotides agree with TRBD2. V trimming: 8 bases; J trimming: 4 bases; junction bases outside the gene matches: 9. Looked up from germline, CDR1 is MRHNA and CDR2 is SNTAGT. This CDR3 is 15 amino acids long. The CDR3 region has the DNA TGTGCCAGCTCACCGGGACTAGCGGTCGGAGAGACCCAGTACTTC. Its protein product is CASSPGLAVGETQYF.

With regard to this clone: Sequence at one end of the junction differs from germline and may be a read error. The rearrangement joins TRBV20-1 to TRBJ2-5, with D hard to call. There are 10 residues in the CDR3. Germline CDR1 is DFQATT and CDR2 is SNEGSKA (reference sequence). CDR3 amino acids: CSAGEETQYF. CDR3 nucleotides: TGCAGTGCTGGAGAGGAGACCCAGTACTTC.

V is TRBV5-4 and J is TRBJ2-5, with D uncertain. This CDR3 contains 14 residues. CDR1 is SGHNT, CDR2 YYREEE, per germline (reference sequence). The V end lost 0 bases, the J end lost 0 bases, and 6 bases lay between the germline ends. CDR3: CASSLAGYQETQYF. The CDR3 DNA sequence: TGTGCCAGCAGCTTGGCTGGGTACCAAGAGACCCAGTACTTC.

V usage is TRBV28 and J usage is TRBJ2-1, with TRBD2 identical over 8 bases. Germline values: CDR1 MDHEN, CDR2 SYDVKM. Trimming cost V 2 bases and J 0 bases; bases outside gene matches: 3. The CDR3 covers 16 residues. As DNA, the CDR3 is TGTGCCAGCAGTTTAGAGCGGGAGCTCTCCTACAATGAGCAGTTCTTC. This codes for CASSLERELSYNEQFF.

This sequence joins TRBV28 and TRBJ1-4, with D hard to call. CDR1 and CDR2 (germline): MDHEN, SYDVKM. CDR3 length equals 16 residues. Trimming shortened V by 4 bases and J by 4 bases, and 16 bases separated the two germline ends. CDR3 DNA: TGTGCCAGCAGTTCGGTCCCCTTGGTAAATAATGAAAAACTGTTTTTT. It codes for CASSSVPLVNNEKLFF. Looking up the rest from reference TRBV28 and TRBJ1-4 gives the full variable domain: DVKVTQSSRYLVKRTGEKVFLECVQDMDHENMFWYRQDPGLGLRLIYFSYDVKMKEKGDIPEGYSVSREKKERFSLILESASTNQTSMYLCASSSVPLVNNEKLFFGSGTQLSVL.

This chain links TRBV2 with TRBJ2-3; perhaps TRBD1 as D (5 bases). The germline gives CDR1 SNHLY, CDR2 FYNNEI. CDR3 length: 13 amino acids. Trimming removed 5 bases from V and 4 bases from J, with 10 bases in between. CDR3 protein: CASSIGRADTQYF. The CDR3 DNA is TGTGCCAGCAGTATTGGCAGGGCAGATACGCAGTATTTT.

The rearrangement uses TRBV18 and TRBJ1-3; D remains ambiguous. With 3 bases removed from V and 0 bases from J, the gap between germline ends came to 9 bases. The CDR3 length is 15 residues. Germline V gene sequence: CDR1 KGHSH, CDR2 LQKENI. This CDR3 reads CASSPDFHSGNTIYF. CDR3 coding DNA: TGTGCCAGCTCACCGGACTTCCACTCTGGAAACACCATATATTTT.

This chain joins TRBV5-8 and TRBJ1-2; D is possibly TRBD1 (5 bases). The CDR3 length is 16 residues. V lost 5 bases to trimming and J lost 4 bases, with 21 bases between them. CDR1 and CDR2 from the germline V gene are SGHTS and YDEGEE. The CDR3: CASRRRGPSGSYGYTF. CDR3 in DNA: TGTGCCAGCAGGAGGCGGGGCCCTTCGGGGAGCTATGGCTACACCTTC.

The chain combines TRBV25-1 with TRBJ1-6; TRBD1 matches at 7 bases. Germline lookup yields CDR1 MGHDK and CDR2 SYGVNS. The CDR3 length is 17 residues. V lost 3 bases to trimming and J lost 2 bases; unmatched junction nucleotides: 7. CDR3 sequence (DNA): TGTGCCAGCAGTGATCAACTGACAGGGCCCTATAATTCACCCCTCCACTTT. Amino acids: CASSDQLTGPYNSPLHF.

This sequence joins TRBV29-1 and TRBJ2-7; 9 nucleotides align to TRBD1. CDR3 length equals 15 residues. V was pared by 1 base and J by 3 bases, with 7 bases of the junction left unmatched. Germline V CDR1 and CDR2: SQVTM, ANQGSEA. CDR3 loop: CSVEGWRQGDYEQYF. DNA of the CDR3: TGCAGCGTTGAAGGTTGGAGACAGGGGGACTACGAGCAGTACTTC.

The chain couples TRBV18 to TRBJ2-3; unclear D gene. V lost 0 bases and J 1 base, leaving 20 bases between the germline ends. CDR3 length equals 19 residues. Germline V gene lookup returns CDR1 KGHSH and CDR2 LQKENI. The CDR3 loop reads CASSPPIRDSYSRTDTQYF. For the CDR3, the DNA is TGTGCCAGCTCACCACCAATCCGCGACTCATACTCCCGCACAGATACGCAGTATTTT. Combining the CDR3 with reference TRBV18 and TRBJ2-3 gives the whole variable domain NAGVMQNPRHLVRRRGQEARLRCSPMKGHSHVYWYRQLPEEGLKFMVYLQKENIIDESGMPKERFSAEFPKEGPSILRIQQVVRGDSAAYFCASSPPIRDSYSRTDTQYFGPGTRLTVL.

V is TRBV2 and J is TRBJ1-1, with 7 bases lining up with TRBD1. From germline, CDR1 is SNHLY and CDR2 FYNNEI. The ends lost 5 bases at V and 7 bases at J; junction bases unmatched: 7. This CDR3 contains 13 residues. CDR3 coding DNA: TGTGCCAGCAGTTCCAGGGGGGACAGTGAAGCTTTCTTT. Translating gives CASSSRGDSEAFF.

To note about this clone: No DNA is shown, since the ends of the CDR3 on it are uncertain; the CDR3 is the one TCRdb lists. The rearrangement uses TRBV5-5 and TRBJ2-7; TRBD1 is taken as the D call from the table, unchecked against the DNA. CDR1 SGHKS and CDR2 YYEKEE come from the germline V gene (reference sequence). The CDR3 length equals 18 residues, ends included. This CDR3 reads CASSFGPGRGILTYEQYF.

The chain links TRBV5-4 to TRBJ1-4, with D possibly TRBD1 on 5 matching bases. Trimming removed 0 bases at V and 7 bases at J, with 10 bases between. Germline V gives CDR1 SGHNT, CDR2 YYREEE (reference sequence). This CDR3 is 14 amino acids long. CDR3 bases: TGTGCCAGCAGCTTGGACAGGTGGAGTGAAAAACTGTTTTTT. Amino acid sequence: CASSLDRWSEKLFF.

This clone occurred once. The rearrangement joins TRBV7-2 to TRBJ1-1, with D unresolved. Between the trimmed V and J ends, which lost 0 bases and 13 bases, there was a span of 15 bases. CDR1 and CDR2 (germline): SGHTA, FQGNSA. The CDR3 runs 13 residues. CDR3 sequence: CASSLAQQDVLFF. CDR3 in DNA: TGTGCCAGCAGCTTAGCGCAGCAGGACGTCCTTTTCTTT. Full variable domain (outside the CDR3, taken from reference TRBV7-2 and TRBJ1-1): GAGVSQSPSNKVTEKGKDVELRCDPISGHTALYWYRQSLGQGLEFLIYFQGNSAPDKSGLPSDRFSAERTGGSVSTLTIQRTQQEDSAVYLCASSLAQQDVLFFGQGTRLTVV.